These 27 T cell receptor beta chains originate from one sample sequenced in a study of blood T cell repertoires in COVID-19. Using immunoSEQ multiplex PCR, the repertoire was profiled, and TCRdb retains in-frame clones only, with some absent. The sample records fewer than 250,000 clones, roughly 84% being singletons. The sample taken for sequencing was peripheral blood. The receptors derive from a woman in her 50s with acute or convalescent COVID-19.

This rearrangement joins TRBV6-5 to TRBJ1-2, with 8 nucleotides matching TRBD1. The V and J ends lost 11 bases and 4 bases, in that order; junction bases with no gene match: 12. CDR3 length equals 14 residues. In germline, CDR1 is MNHEY, CDR2 SVGAGI. The CDR3 sequence is CASSGRGRLYGYTF. The CDR3, as DNA: TGTGCCTCTAGCGGCAGGGGGCGGCTCTATGGCTACACCTTC.

CDR3: CASSLEGALFVNEQFF. CDR3 DNA sequence: TGTGCCAGCAGTTTGGAGGGGGCTCTTTTTGTCAATGAGCAGTTCTTC. V usage is TRBV28 and J usage is TRBJ2-1; TRBD1 is a possible D gene (7 bases). Trimming stripped 3 bases from V and 6 bases from J, with 18 bases between. This CDR3 contains 16 residues. From germline, CDR1 is MDHEN and CDR2 SYDVKM.

The chain carries TRBV5-1 and TRBJ2-2, with TRBD2 matching 7 bases. Germline CDR1 and CDR2: SGHRS and YFSETQ. V lost 0 bases to trimming and J lost 2 bases; unmatched junction nucleotides: 4. The CDR3 length is 16 residues. The CDR3 coding sequence is TGCGCCAGCAGCTTGGCACGGGGGGTTAACACCGGGGAGCTGTTTTTT. Its translation is CASSLARGVNTGELFF.

The chain links TRBV6-1 to TRBJ2-1; possibly TRBD2 for D (6 bases). V lost 1 base and J lost 8, with 15 bases in between. This CDR3 comprises 15 residues. The germline gives CDR1 MNHNS, CDR2 SASEGT. The CDR3 bases are TGTGCCAGCAGTGAAGGCAGCGGAGGGCAGGATGAGCAGTTCTTC. Amino acids: CASSEGSGGQDEQFF.

This clone was observed a handful of times. The chain links TRBV3-1 (or the pseudogene TRBV3-2) to TRBJ2-1, with 8 positions matching TRBD1. The CDR3 runs to 14 residues. J lost 8 bases, V lost 2 bases, and 5 bases had no gene match. CDR1 LGHDT and CDR2 YNNKEL come from the germline V gene (reference sequence). The CDR3 bases are TGTGCCAGCAGCCAAACTACAGGGGGGCATGAGCAGTTCTTC. Translation: CASSQTTGGHEQFF.

The table lists this clone with a few counts. The V gene is TRBV10-3, the J gene TRBJ1-3; D is unresolved. Germline CDR1 and CDR2: ENHRY and SYGVKD. V dropped 0 bases and J dropped 6 bases, with 12 bases sitting between them. The CDR3 sequence is 15 residues long. The chain's CDR3 is CAISESIMRENTIYF. In DNA form, the CDR3 reads TGTGCCATCAGTGAGTCGATAATGAGGGAAAACACCATATATTTT.

V gene TRBV28 combines with J gene TRBJ1-2, with 7 bases identical to TRBD1. V lost 2 bases and J lost 2; bases outside the gene matches: 2. The CDR3 is 14 amino acids. Germline V gene sequence: CDR1 MDHEN, CDR2 SYDVKM. The CDR3 loop is CASSLGTENYGYTF. In DNA, the CDR3 is TGTGCCAGCAGTTTAGGGACAGAAAACTATGGCTACACCTTC.

This clone was observed once. V gene TRBV7-8 combines with J gene TRBJ2-6; a weak D match, TRBD1 (6 bases). Germline-derived CDR1 and CDR2 are SGHVS and FQNEAQ. CDR3 length equals 18 residues. V lost 1 base and J lost 0, with 13 bases in between. The CDR3 is CASSLEGGSLSGANVLTF. Written as DNA, the CDR3 is TGTGCCAGCAGCTTAGAAGGGGGATCCCTCTCTGGGGCCAACGTCCTGACTTTC.

The chain uses TRBV19 and TRBJ2-5; 12 bases map to TRBD1. V shed 6 bases and J 4 bases; nucleotides not matched to a gene: 9. Germline V gives CDR1 LNHDA, CDR2 SQIVND (reference sequence). The CDR3 is made up of 16 amino acids. The DNA of the CDR3 is TGTGCCAGTAGGGGGACAGGGGGCGCGGTGGGAGAGACCCAGTACTTC. Its protein is CASRGTGGAVGETQYF.

The V and J genes are TRBV2 and TRBJ1-5; unclear D gene. This CDR3 comprises 15 residues. Germline CDR1 and CDR2: SNHLY and FYNNEI. Trimming removed 4 bases from V and 2 bases from J, with 12 bases in between. Here the CDR3 reads CASSVGVSGNQPQHF. The CDR3 nucleotides are TGTGCCAGCAGTGTTGGAGTATCCGGCAATCAGCCCCAGCATTTT.

This clone was seen only a few times. The chain has TRBV7-3 and TRBJ2-7; D may be TRBD1 (6 bases). This CDR3 is 15 amino acids long. Germline lookup yields CDR1 SGHTA and CDR2 FQGTGA. V was trimmed by 5 bases and J by 1 base, leaving 15 bases between them. CDR3 region: CASSTPQGRSYEQYF. CDR3 sequence (DNA): TGTGCCAGCAGCACCCCGCAGGGGAGATCCTACGAGCAGTACTTC.

CDR3 in amino acids: CASSVNGGAIDTQYF. The CDR3 DNA reads TGTGCCAGCAGCGTAAACGGGGGGGCCATAGATACGCAGTATTTT. The rearrangement links TRBV9 to TRBJ2-3, with 8 bases aligning to TRBD2. The CDR3 is 15 residues long. Germline values: CDR1 SGDLS, CDR2 YYNGEE. After removal of 1 base from V and 5 bases from J, the junction contained 6 bases not matched to a gene.

This clone was picked up one time. The rearrangement uses TRBV28 and TRBJ2-7; 9 nucleotides align to TRBD1. The ends lost 6 bases at V and 6 bases at J; junction bases unmatched: 9. The CDR3 has 14 residues. Germline V gene data show CDR1 as MDHEN and CDR2 as SYDVKM. The CDR3 here is CASRRDRVRREQYF. The CDR3 DNA is TGTGCCAGCAGGAGGGACAGGGTCCGCCGCGAGCAGTACTTC.

This chain links TRBV7-9 with TRBJ1-6; TRBD1 might be the D (6 bases). The CDR3 extends over 17 amino acids. Germline V lookup: CDR1 SEHNR, CDR2 FQNEAQ (reference sequence). Trimming removed 7 bases from V and 6 bases from J, with 22 bases in between. CDR3 residues: CASTKGGTGVSNSPLHF. CDR3 DNA: TGTGCCAGCACCAAAGGGGGAACAGGAGTGAGTAATTCACCCCTCCACTTT.

The rearrangement links TRBV28 to TRBJ2-5; 10 positions agree with TRBD2. The CDR3 runs 17 residues. Losses at the gene ends were 5 bases for V and 4 bases for J; bases not matched to a gene: 13. CDR1 is MDHEN and CDR2 is SYDVKM in the germline V gene. In DNA form, the CDR3 reads TGTGCCAGCAGTCCTTTATTCGAGCGGGGGGGCGGAGAGACCCAGTACTTC. Amino acid sequence: CASSPLFERGGGETQYF.

The chain carries TRBV28 and TRBJ1-4, with D unresolved. V lost 3 bases, J lost 2 bases, and 16 bases lay in between. Germline assignment: CDR1 MDHEN and CDR2 SYDVKM. The CDR3 is made up of 17 amino acids. The CDR3 sequence is CASSFELGSSTNEKLFF. The DNA for the CDR3 is TGTGCCAGCAGTTTTGAGCTAGGCAGTTCTACTAATGAAAAACTGTTTTTT.

V and J are TRBV19 and TRBJ1-5; a weak D match, TRBD1 (6 bases). CDR3 length: 13 amino acids. Germline CDR1 reads LNHDA; CDR2 reads SQIVND (reference sequence). V was trimmed by 6 bases and J by 10 bases, leaving 16 bases between them. CDR3 in DNA: TGTGCCAGTAGCTACAGGGAGATGGATCCCCAGCATTTT. Translated, it gives CASSYREMDPQHF. Drawing the rest from reference TRBV19 and TRBJ1-5, the complete variable domain is DGGITQSPKYLFRKEGQNVTLSCEQNLNHDAMYWYRQDPGQGLRLIYYSQIVNDFQKGDIAEGYSVSREKKESFPLTVTSAQKNPTAFYLCASSYREMDPQHFGDGTRLSIL.

The chain uses TRBV9 and TRBJ1-2; D is possibly TRBD1 (6 bases). The CDR3 contains 14 residues. Germline V gene sequence: CDR1 SGDLS, CDR2 YYNGEE. V was trimmed by 4 bases and J by 2 bases, leaving 12 bases between them. For the CDR3, the DNA is TGTGCCAGCAGCCCGACAGACAGGAACTATGGCTACACCTTC. It translates to CASSPTDRNYGYTF.

The chain couples TRBV29-1 to TRBJ1-1; D remains unclear. The CDR3 has 13 amino acids. Trimming stripped 7 bases from V and 1 base from J, with 13 bases between. The V gene's germline CDR1 is SQVTM and CDR2 ANQGSEA. CDR3 coding DNA: TGCAGCGCGAACCCCCACTCGAACACTGAAGCTTTCTTT. Translated: CSANPHSNTEAFF.

The chain combines TRBV30 with TRBJ2-5; D perhaps matches TRBD2 (5 bases). Trimming took off 0 bases at V and 5 bases at J, with 13 bases between the two ends. CDR1 and CDR2 from the germline V gene are GTSNPN and SVGIG (reference sequence). The CDR3 sequence is 14 residues long. CDR3 in DNA: TGTGCCTGGAGTGTAGGTGGGAGTTTGGAGACCCAGTACTTC. This sequence encodes CAWSVGGSLETQYF.

CDR3 residues: CASSREGLQETQYF. CDR3 DNA: TGTGCCAGCAGCCGGGAGGGGCTCCAAGAGACCCAGTACTTC. The chain carries TRBV5-4 and TRBJ2-5; TRBD2 aligns across 8 bases. Germline loops: CDR1 SGHNT, CDR2 YYREEE (reference sequence). Trimming at V came to 4 bases and at J to 1 base, leaving 3 bases not matched to a gene. The length of the CDR3 is 14 residues.

The chain joins TRBV19 to TRBJ1-1; D gene unclear. Germline CDR1 and CDR2: LNHDA and SQIVND (reference sequence). V lost 3 bases and J 3 bases, leaving 8 bases between the germline ends. The CDR3 length is 13 residues. In DNA form, the CDR3 reads TGTGCCAGTAGTATCCGAGTGGACACTGAAGCTTTCTTT. This sequence encodes CASSIRVDTEAFF.

The rearrangement links TRBV5-1 to TRBJ2-3, with a possible D match to TRBD2 (5 bases). The V gene's germline CDR1 is SGHRS and CDR2 YFSETQ. The V gene lost 0 bases and the J gene lost 4 bases, with 9 bases spanning the gap. This CDR3 contains 14 residues. As DNA, the CDR3 is TGCGCCAGCAGCTTGGATGCGGGCCCAGATACGCAGTATTTT. This sequence encodes CASSLDAGPDTQYF.

The gene calls are TRBV28 and TRBJ2-3; TRBD2 agrees at 11 bases. Trimming removed 6 bases from V and 5 bases from J; junction bases left unmatched: 4. This CDR3 is 14 amino acids long. Germline V gene sequence: CDR1 MDHEN, CDR2 SYDVKM. The CDR3 nucleotides are TGTGCCAGCAGGGTAGCGGGGGGGATAGATACGCAGTATTTT. It codes for CASRVAGGIDTQYF.

For this clone: Other DNA sequences in the sample encode the same CDR3. V and J are TRBV7-2 and TRBJ2-3; 14 bases line up with TRBD2. The V segment lost 1 base and the J segment 4 bases; nucleotides outside the gene matches: 1. Germline assignment: CDR1 SGHTA and CDR2 FQGNSA. The CDR3 has 16 residues. Here the CDR3 DNA reads TGTGCCAGCAGCTTAGGACTAGCGGGGGGGTCAGATACGCAGTATTTT. Translation: CASSLGLAGGSDTQYF.

The chain links TRBV4-1 to TRBJ1-4; 11 bases agree with TRBD1. This CDR3 is 18 amino acids long. Germline values: CDR1 MGHRA, CDR2 YSYEKL. With 0 bases clipped from V and 7 bases from J, the junction kept 10 bases outside the gene matches. Here the CDR3 DNA reads TGCGCCAGCAGCCAAGATGTCCGGACAGGGGGCTTCGGTGAAAAACTGTTTTTT. Translated: CASSQDVRTGGFGEKLFF.

The CDR3 coding sequence is TGTGCCAGCAGCAACGACAGGGATGATGAAAAACTGTTTTTT. Translation gives CASSNDRDDEKLFF. The chain couples TRBV7-9 to TRBJ1-4; TRBD1 matches at 7 bases. Germline V gene data show CDR1 as SEHNR and CDR2 as FQNEAQ (reference sequence). The CDR3 has 14 residues. The V and J ends lost 5 bases and 6 bases, in that order; junction bases with no gene match: 6. The full variable domain, with the rest looked up from reference TRBV7-9 and TRBJ1-4, is DTGVSQNPRHKITKRGQNVTFRCDPISEHNRLYWYRQTLGQGPEFLTYFQNEAQLEKSRLLSDRFSAERPKGSFSTLEIQRTEQGDSAMYLCASSNDRDDEKLFFGSGTQLSVL.